This entry features one T cell receptor beta chain sequence. The data were taken from a study of T cell changes during pregnancy in multiple sclerosis. TCRdb's table, derived via immunoSEQ multiplex PCR, lists solely in-frame clones and lacks some. The sample lists approximately 100,000 clones, about 90% occurring once. The sequences come from peripheral blood, collected after pregnancy. This TCR derives from a female donor in good health, enrolled as a control in a pregnancy study.

CDR3 region: CASSSVGGGETQYF. The CDR3 bases are TGTGCCAGCAGCTCAGTCGGGGGAGGAGAGACCCAGTACTTC. The V gene is TRBV11-2, the J gene TRBJ2-5, with D perhaps matching TRBD2 (6 bases). Germline-derived CDR1 and CDR2 are SGHAT and FQNNGV. The V and J ends lost 4 bases and 4 bases respectively, with 13 bases between them. CDR3 length: 14 amino acids.